These 6 T cell receptor beta chains originate from one sample sequenced in a study of T cell responses to AZD1222 COVID-19 vaccine listed by TCRdb under 2021. The time point label on this specimen signifies: baseline before first vaccination. Library preparation employed the immunoSEQ multiplex PCR assay. TCRdb re-hosts the immuneACCESS table, in-frame sequences only. Its copies lack some clones; in the studies checked, an unresolved V gene accounts for under half of them, and the cause for the rest is not known. This sample has some 22,000 clones in its table, and 82% of those were observed once. Of the sample, less than 50% is held by the ten largest clones. The specimen comprised peripheral blood, sampled on day 0 of AZD1222 vaccination. These receptors came from an adult in good health.

The chain employs TRBV7-9 and TRBJ2-5, with 8 bases aligning to TRBD1. CDR1 and CDR2 (germline): SEHNR, FQNEAQ (reference sequence). The CDR3 covers 16 residues. The trim removed 1 base at V and 5 bases at J, leaving 9 bases unmatched. CDR3 protein: CASSLGGQGLRETQYF. CDR3 in DNA: TGTGCCAGCAGCTTAGGTGGACAGGGTTTAAGGGAGACCCAGTACTTC. Full variable domain (outside the CDR3, taken from reference TRBV7-9 and TRBJ2-5): DTGVSQNPRHKITKRGQNVTFRCDPISEHNRLYWYRQTLGQGPEFLTYFQNEAQLEKSRLLSDRFSAERPKGSFSTLEIQRTEQGDSAMYLCASSLGGQGLRETQYFGPGTRLLVL.

This chain links TRBV20-1 with TRBJ1-1; no definite D call. Trimming pared 3 bases from V and 0 bases from J, leaving 8 bases between. The CDR3 spans 13 residues. Germline V gene data show CDR1 as DFQATT and CDR2 as SNEGSKA (reference sequence). CDR3 amino acids: CSASVSLNTEAFF. The CDR3 nucleotides are TGCAGTGCTAGTGTCAGCTTGAACACTGAAGCTTTCTTT.

J is TRBJ1-2 and V is TRBV7-2, with D maybe TRBD1 (5 bases). The V end was cut by 3 bases, the J end by 4 bases, with 15 bases between. Germline values: CDR1 SGHTA, CDR2 FQGNSA. CDR3 length equals 15 residues. CDR3 in amino acids: CASSFPRDWGYGYTF. In DNA form, the CDR3 reads TGTGCCAGCAGCTTCCCCCGGGACTGGGGCTATGGCTACACCTTC.

The chain joins TRBV6-6 to TRBJ2-1; the match to TRBD2 covers 10 bases. The germline gives CDR1 MNHNY, CDR2 SVGAGI (reference sequence). This CDR3 has 15 residues. Trimming removed 10 bases from V and 10 bases from J; junction bases left unmatched: 16. For the CDR3, the DNA is TGTGCCACTAAACGGTCTAGCGGGGGAGGCAAAGAGCAGTTCTTC. Its translation: CATKRSSGGGKEQFF.

This clone has just one count. V and J are TRBV5-4 and TRBJ2-7, with no clear D. Germline loops: CDR1 SGHNT, CDR2 YYREEE (reference sequence). The CDR3 runs to 13 residues. V shed 4 bases and J shed 0 bases, with 8 bases lying between them. The CDR3 sequence: CASSPDGSYEQYF. The CDR3 DNA is TGTGCCAGCAGCCCGGACGGCTCCTACGAGCAGTACTTC.

The V call is TRBV3-1 (or the pseudogene TRBV3-2), the J call TRBJ1-2; tentatively, D is TRBD1 (5 bases). V lost 1 base and J lost 6, with 12 bases in between. CDR1 is LGHDT, CDR2 YNNKEL, per germline (reference sequence). This CDR3 region has 14 residues. CDR3 sequence reads: CASSQGFGGNGYTF. The CDR3 DNA reads TGTGCCAGCAGCCAAGGATTTGGGGGGAATGGCTACACCTTC.